The next 26 T cell receptor beta chains were all read from a single sample in a study of blood T cell repertoires in COVID-19. The table came from immunoSEQ multiplex PCR; TCRdb's copy has only in-frame clones and leaves some out. This table holds some 21,000 clones, 80% to 90% found once. The sequenced sample was peripheral blood. Receptor source: an elderly woman with active or convalescent COVID-19.

V usage is TRBV21-1 and J usage is TRBJ2-6; the table names TRBD2, a call not compared with the DNA. TRBV21-1 constitutes a pseudogene. The CDR3 is 17 amino acids. CDR3 protein: CASSKGDGTSGANVLTF. For the CDR3, the DNA is TGTGCCAGCAGCAAGGGAGACGGTACCTCTGGGGCCAACGTCCTGACTTTC.

The CDR3 is CAIRSRDTGEKLFF. The CDR3 coding sequence is TGTGCCATCAGGTCCCGGGATACCGGCGAAAAACTGTTTTTT. The chain uses TRBV10-3 and TRBJ1-4; D call uncertain. The CDR3 is 14 amino acids. The V gene's germline CDR1 is ENHRY and CDR2 SYGVKD. The V end was cut by 6 bases, the J end by 8 bases, with 16 bases between.

The V gene is TRBV18, the J gene TRBJ2-1, with TRBD2 as a possible D gene (7 bases). Between the trimmed V and J ends, which lost 3 bases and 2 bases, there was a span of 20 bases. CDR3 length equals 18 residues. Germline lookup yields CDR1 KGHSH and CDR2 LQKENI. As DNA, the CDR3 is TGTGCCAGCTCACCGGGGGGGGCCGGGGGCCGAACCTACAATGAGCAGTTCTTC. Translation gives CASSPGGAGGRTYNEQFF.

The chain combines TRBV12-3 or TRBV12-4 with TRBJ1-2; 9 nucleotides align to TRBD1. This CDR3 has 13 amino acids. V lost 5 bases and J lost 10; bases outside the gene matches: 8. CDR3 sequence reads: CASSIWDRVDYTF. In DNA form, the CDR3 reads TGTGCCAGCAGTATCTGGGACAGGGTTGACTACACCTTC.

This clone was found once. This chain joins TRBV2 and TRBJ1-1, with D unclear. Per germline, CDR1 SNHLY and CDR2 FYNNEI. CDR3 size: 13 residues. Trimming cost V 2 bases and J 6 bases, with 10 bases left between them. CDR3 in amino acids: CASSEWYSPEAFF. CDR3 sequence (DNA): TGTGCCAGCAGTGAATGGTACAGCCCTGAAGCTTTCTTT.

The chain combines TRBV4-3 with TRBJ1-1; 8 bases match TRBD1. The CDR3 extends over 16 amino acids. Germline values: CDR1 LGHNA, CDR2 YSLEER. V dropped 0 bases and J dropped 0; count of bases not matched to a gene: 3. The CDR3 DNA reads as TGCGCCAGCAGCCAAGACAGACAGGGGATGAACACTGAAGCTTTCTTT. This gives the protein CASSQDRQGMNTEAFF.

The chain is built from TRBV11-3 and TRBJ2-2; 9 nucleotides line up with TRBD2. The CDR3 loop spans 14 amino acids. The germline V gene encodes CDR1 SGHNT and CDR2 YENEEA. V trimming: 6 bases; J trimming: 1 base; junction bases outside the gene matches: 0. The CDR3: CASRRGGNTGELFF. The CDR3 bases are TGTGCCAGCAGGCGGGGGGGGAACACCGGGGAGCTGTTTTTT.

The rearrangement links TRBV9 to TRBJ2-1; a weak D match, TRBD2 (6 bases). Germline values: CDR1 SGDLS, CDR2 YYNGEE. The CDR3 covers 18 residues. V was shortened by 4 bases and J by 4 bases, with 24 bases between the two germline ends. The CDR3 loop reads CASSHGYLAGRDYNEQFF. The CDR3 DNA sequence: TGTGCCAGCAGCCACGGCTATCTGGCGGGACGGGATTACAATGAGCAGTTCTTC.

The V gene is TRBV5-1, the J gene TRBJ2-2; 7 bases line up with TRBD1. Germline lookup yields CDR1 SGHRS and CDR2 YFSETQ. Unmatched junction bases numbered 8, after V lost 9 bases and J lost 3 bases. The CDR3 has 14 amino acids. The CDR3 here is CATKGQLDTGELFF. The CDR3 region has the DNA TGCGCCACCAAGGGACAGCTTGACACCGGGGAGCTGTTTTTT. The full variable domain, its missing parts supplied by reference TRBV5-1 and TRBJ2-2, is KAGVTQTPRYLIKTRGQQVTLSCSPISGHRSVSWYQQTPGQGLQFLFEYFSETQRNKGNFPGRFSGRQFSNSRSEMNVSTLELGDSALYLCATKGQLDTGELFFGEGSRLTVL.

DNA of the CDR3: TGTGCCAGCAGACAAACAGGGCCGGCAGATACGCAGTATTTT. Translating it yields CASRQTGPADTQYF. The J gene is TRBJ2-3, the V gene TRBV3-1 (or the pseudogene TRBV3-2); D possibly corresponds to TRBD1 (6 bases). Looked up from germline, CDR1 is LGHDT and CDR2 is YNNKEL (reference sequence). Trimming took 6 bases from V and 4 from J, leaving 14 bases between them. The CDR3 consists of 14 residues.

The rearrangement joins TRBV2 to TRBJ2-7; 8 bases are shared with TRBD1. The germline CDR1 and CDR2 sequences are SNHLY and FYNNEI. The junction had 1 base not matched to a gene; V was cut back by 9 bases and J by 0 bases. This CDR3 region has 12 residues. CDR3 region: CARGTGSYEQYF. CDR3 nucleotides: TGTGCCAGAGGGACAGGCTCCTACGAGCAGTACTTC.

V is TRBV11-3 and J is TRBJ1-2; 8 bases are a match to TRBD1. CDR1 SGHNT and CDR2 YENEEA come from the germline V gene. The CDR3 length is 14 residues. The V and J ends lost 1 base and 5 bases, in that order; junction bases with no gene match: 3. The CDR3 DNA sequence: TGTGCCAGCAGCTTAGGCAGGGGGCTTTATGGCTACACCTTC. Its translation is CASSLGRGLYGYTF.

The chain recombines TRBV4-1 with TRBJ1-1, with 10 nucleotides matching TRBD1. CDR3 length equals 14 residues. Losses at the gene ends were 3 bases for V and 5 bases for J; bases not matched to a gene: 3. Germline CDR1 is MGHRA and CDR2 is YSYEKL. CDR3 DNA: TGCGCCAGCAGCCACCGGGACAGGGGTACTGAAGCTTTCTTT. This sequence encodes CASSHRDRGTEAFF.

The CDR3 DNA reads as TGTGCCAGCAGTGGAGCGGGAGTCACCTCCTACGAGCAGTACTTC. Translated: CASSGAGVTSYEQYF. This chain links TRBV28 with TRBJ2-7; 8 nucleotides match TRBD2. The J segment lost 0 bases and the V segment lost 5 bases, leaving 6 bases of the junction unmatched. Germline CDR1 is MDHEN and CDR2 is SYDVKM. This CDR3 is 15 amino acids long.

This chain links TRBV19 with TRBJ1-1, with D possibly TRBD1 on 6 matching bases. Per the germline V gene, CDR1 is LNHDA and CDR2 is SQIVND (reference sequence). V lost 7 bases to trimming and J lost 5 bases, with 17 bases between them. The CDR3 spans 14 residues. Here the CDR3 reads CASNFQGPGTEAFF. CDR3 nucleotide sequence: TGTGCCAGTAACTTTCAGGGGCCGGGGACTGAAGCTTTCTTT. Combining the CDR3 with reference TRBV19 and TRBJ1-1 gives the whole variable domain DGGITQSPKYLFRKEGQNVTLSCEQNLNHDAMYWYRQDPGQGLRLIYYSQIVNDFQKGDIAEGYSVSREKKESFPLTVTSAQKNPTAFYLCASNFQGPGTEAFFGQGTRLTVV.

This sequence joins TRBV11-2 and TRBJ2-7, with 8 positions matching TRBD1. The germline V gene encodes CDR1 SGHAT and CDR2 FQNNGV. The V gene end was trimmed by 4 bases and the J gene end by 4 bases; junction bases not matched to a gene: 6. The CDR3 loop spans 14 amino acids. In DNA form, the CDR3 reads TGTGCCAGCAGCTCGCAGGGGGCGCGGTACGAGCAGTACTTC. It yields the protein CASSSQGARYEQYF.

The V gene is TRBV5-1, the J gene TRBJ1-1; possibly TRBD1 for D (6 bases). V lost 0 bases and J 1 base, leaving 7 bases between the germline ends. Germline V gives CDR1 SGHRS, CDR2 YFSETQ. The CDR3 runs 14 residues. The CDR3 sequence is CASSLVDRNTEAFF. The CDR3 coding sequence is TGCGCCAGCAGCTTGGTGGACAGGAACACTGAAGCTTTCTTT.

The rearrangement joins TRBV15 to TRBJ1-2; 8 bases map to TRBD1. Germline V gives CDR1 LNHNV, CDR2 YYDKDF (reference sequence). Trimming removed 0 bases from V and 5 bases from J; junction bases left unmatched: 5. CDR3 size: 15 residues. The chain's CDR3 is CATSRDLQGGYGYTF. The CDR3 coding sequence is TGTGCCACCAGCAGAGACCTACAGGGGGGGTATGGCTACACCTTC.

This chain links TRBV11-1 with TRBJ1-2; 8 bases match TRBD1. The V segment lost 5 bases and the J segment 6 bases; nucleotides outside the gene matches: 5. From germline, CDR1 is SGHAT and CDR2 FQDESV (reference sequence). The CDR3 is made up of 13 amino acids. The CDR3 sequence: CASSPQGGDGYTF. Here the CDR3 DNA reads TGTGCCAGCAGCCCACAGGGGGGAGATGGCTACACCTTC.

The rearrangement links TRBV11-3 to TRBJ2-2; 7 bases are a match to TRBD1. CDR3 length equals 15 residues. CDR1 is SGHNT and CDR2 is YENEEA in the germline V gene. With 5 bases clipped from V and 2 bases from J, the junction kept 5 bases outside the gene matches. CDR3 residues: CASSPRDSNTGELFF. CDR3 in DNA: TGTGCCAGCAGCCCCCGGGACAGTAACACCGGGGAGCTGTTTTTT.

The gene calls are TRBV19 and TRBJ2-3; 7 nucleotides agree with TRBD2. With V trimmed by 6 bases and J by 2 bases, 8 bases remained unmatched. The CDR3 is 15 amino acids. Germline CDR1 reads LNHDA; CDR2 reads SQIVND (reference sequence). DNA for the CDR3: TGTGCCAGTAGGCGTTCGGGGAGGGACACAGATACGCAGTATTTT. Translating it yields CASRRSGRDTDTQYF.

In its sample, this clone was seen a few times. The V call is TRBV9, the J call TRBJ1-2, with D tentatively TRBD1 (6 bases). This CDR3 spans 18 amino acids. The ends were cut back, 0 bases at V and 2 bases at J, with 20 bases in the middle. Germline-derived CDR1 and CDR2 are SGDLS and YYNGEE. The CDR3 here is CASSVGEGVYEKNYGYTF. DNA of the CDR3: TGTGCCAGCAGCGTAGGTGAGGGGGTCTACGAGAAGAACTATGGCTACACCTTC. Using reference TRBV9 and TRBJ1-2 for the parts outside the CDR3, the full variable domain is DSGVTQTPKHLITATGQRVTLRCSPRSGDLSVYWYQQSLDQGLQFLIQYYNGEERAKGNILERFSAQQFPDLHSELNLSSLELGDSALYFCASSVGEGVYEKNYGYTFGSGTRLTVV.

The chain carries TRBV28 and TRBJ1-4; 10 nucleotides match TRBD1. The CDR3 covers 15 residues. The ends lost 4 bases at V and 6 bases at J; junction bases unmatched: 5. CDR1 MDHEN and CDR2 SYDVKM come from the germline V gene. The CDR3 nucleotides read TGTGCCAGCAGTTCCGCCGGGACAGGGGATGAAAAACTGTTTTTT. It specifies CASSSAGTGDEKLFF.

The chain couples TRBV10-2 to TRBJ2-3, with 11 bases aligning to TRBD2. V gave up 7 bases and J gave up 2 bases; unmatched junction bases: 5. The CDR3 spans 15 residues. Germline V lookup: CDR1 WSHSY, CDR2 SAAADI. CDR3 in amino acids: CASMKTSGNTDTQYF. The CDR3 DNA sequence: TGCGCCAGCATGAAGACTAGCGGGAACACAGATACGCAGTATTTT.

The chain carries TRBV5-4 and TRBJ1-4; 7 nucleotides agree with TRBD1. J was trimmed by 10 bases and V by 4 bases; bases with no gene match: 10. Germline CDR1 SGHNT, CDR2 YYREEE (reference sequence). The CDR3 sequence is 14 residues long. In DNA, the CDR3 is TGTGCCAGCAGCCAGGGACAGAACGCGGGAAAACTGTTTTTT. As protein: CASSQGQNAGKLFF.

The V gene is TRBV7-3, the J gene TRBJ2-5, with TRBD2 matching 15 bases. V lost 6 bases and J lost 2; bases outside the gene matches: 10. This CDR3 region has 18 residues. The germline gives CDR1 SGHTA, CDR2 FQGTGA. CDR3 sequence (DNA): TGTGCCAGCAGTAATCCGGGACTAGCGGGGGGCGGACAAGAGACCCAGTACTTC. It specifies CASSNPGLAGGGQETQYF.